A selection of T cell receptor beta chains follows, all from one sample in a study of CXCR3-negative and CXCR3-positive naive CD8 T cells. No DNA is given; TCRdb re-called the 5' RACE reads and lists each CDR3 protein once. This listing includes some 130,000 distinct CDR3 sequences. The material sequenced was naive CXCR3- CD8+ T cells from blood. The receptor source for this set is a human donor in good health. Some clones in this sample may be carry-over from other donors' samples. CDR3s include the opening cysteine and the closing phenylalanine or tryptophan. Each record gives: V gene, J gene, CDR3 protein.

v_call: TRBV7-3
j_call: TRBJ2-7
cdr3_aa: CASSLAPGVSYEQYF

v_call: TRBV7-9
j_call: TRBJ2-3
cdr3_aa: CASSPQLGQGTDTQYF

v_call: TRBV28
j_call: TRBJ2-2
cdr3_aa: CASSFPTSGSGTGELFF

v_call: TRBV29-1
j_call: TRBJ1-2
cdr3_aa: CSVGGVNYGYTF

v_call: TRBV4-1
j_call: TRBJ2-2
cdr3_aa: CASSHDPLGAGELFF

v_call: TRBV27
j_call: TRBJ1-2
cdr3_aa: CASSHDTAYGYTF

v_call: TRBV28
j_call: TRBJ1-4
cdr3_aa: CASSLGIEGARVELFF

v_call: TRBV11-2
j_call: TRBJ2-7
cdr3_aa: CASSPGLAGTSYEQYF

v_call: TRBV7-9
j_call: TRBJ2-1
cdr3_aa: CASSVGRYNEQFF

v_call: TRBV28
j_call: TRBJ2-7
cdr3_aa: CASSLIQGDEQYF

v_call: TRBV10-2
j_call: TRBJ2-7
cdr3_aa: CASSERASGGLGYEQYF

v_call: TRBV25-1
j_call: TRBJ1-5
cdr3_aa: CASSDVGNQPQHF

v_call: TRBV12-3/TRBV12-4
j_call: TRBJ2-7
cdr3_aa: CASSFLTAPYEQYF

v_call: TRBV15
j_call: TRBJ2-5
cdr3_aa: CATSREGLGQETQYF

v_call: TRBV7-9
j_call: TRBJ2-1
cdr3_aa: CASSLVAKGNEQFF

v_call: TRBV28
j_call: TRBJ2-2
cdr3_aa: CASSYDRGELFF

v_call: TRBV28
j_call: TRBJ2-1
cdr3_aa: CASSSRDTLSLDNEQFF

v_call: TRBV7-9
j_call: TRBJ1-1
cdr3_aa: CASSLVVQNTEAFF

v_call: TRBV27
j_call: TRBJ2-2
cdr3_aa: CASSPGLAGGSGELFF

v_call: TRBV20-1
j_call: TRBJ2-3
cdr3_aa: CSARDVPSSTDTQYF

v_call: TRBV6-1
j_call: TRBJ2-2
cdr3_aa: CASSYRGGTGELFF

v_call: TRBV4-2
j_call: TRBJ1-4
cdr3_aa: CASSQEGGQGGEKLFF

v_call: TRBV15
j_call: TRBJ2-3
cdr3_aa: CATSRDQPLDTQYF

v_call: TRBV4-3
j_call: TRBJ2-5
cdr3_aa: CASSQGTSEETQYF

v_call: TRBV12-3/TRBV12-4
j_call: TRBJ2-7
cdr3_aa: CASSYSGTSGNQGPHYEQYF

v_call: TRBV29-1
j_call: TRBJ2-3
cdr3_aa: CSVQGTDGTDTQYF

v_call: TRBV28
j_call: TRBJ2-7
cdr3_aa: CASTRRQIGTGVGYEQYF

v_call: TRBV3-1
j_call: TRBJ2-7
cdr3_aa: CASSQSTGVVYEQYF

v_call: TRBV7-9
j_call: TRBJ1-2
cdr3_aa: CASSLGPSALGQDYGYTF

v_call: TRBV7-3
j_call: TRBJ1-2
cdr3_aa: CASSRQGQNYGYTF

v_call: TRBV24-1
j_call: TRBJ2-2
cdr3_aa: CATSDSRTGGTGELFF

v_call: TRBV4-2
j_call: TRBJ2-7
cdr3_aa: CASSQEGGPSYEQYF

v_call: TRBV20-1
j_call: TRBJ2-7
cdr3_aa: CSARDERMNYQIYEQYF

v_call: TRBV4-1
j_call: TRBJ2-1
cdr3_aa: CASSQVPGLNGEQFF

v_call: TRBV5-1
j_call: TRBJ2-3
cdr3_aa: CASSQEGTSTDTQYF

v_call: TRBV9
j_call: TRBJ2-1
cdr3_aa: CASSAASSDEQFF

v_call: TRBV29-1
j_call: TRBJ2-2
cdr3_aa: CSVAAPNTGELFF

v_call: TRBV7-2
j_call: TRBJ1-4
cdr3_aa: CASSPPGWGNEKLFF

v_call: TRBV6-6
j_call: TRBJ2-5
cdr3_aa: CASSYSLAGEETQYF

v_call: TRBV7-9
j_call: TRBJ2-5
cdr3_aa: CASSLILAGNEETQYF

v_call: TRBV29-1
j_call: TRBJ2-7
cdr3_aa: CSVAPLGTYEQYF

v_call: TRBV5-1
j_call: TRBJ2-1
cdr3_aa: CASSTNLAGAYNEQFF

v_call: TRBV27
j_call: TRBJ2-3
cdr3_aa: CASSFLSDTQYF

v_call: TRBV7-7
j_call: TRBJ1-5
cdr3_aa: CASSFPRGAGFNQPQHF

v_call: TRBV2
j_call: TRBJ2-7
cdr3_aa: CASSEGDRTYEKYF

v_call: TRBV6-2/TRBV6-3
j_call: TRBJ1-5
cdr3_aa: CAGAGQGAGQPQHF

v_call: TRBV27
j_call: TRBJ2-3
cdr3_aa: CASSPALGGSTDTQYF

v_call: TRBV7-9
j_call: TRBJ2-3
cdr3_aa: CASSFGRSGDTQYF

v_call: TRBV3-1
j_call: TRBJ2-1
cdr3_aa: CASSPLPPGPTNF

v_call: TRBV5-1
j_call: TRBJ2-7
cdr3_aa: CASSLAASHEQYF

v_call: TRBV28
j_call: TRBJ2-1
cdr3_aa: CASSLASDDEQFF

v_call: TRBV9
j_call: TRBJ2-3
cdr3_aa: CASSVADYSTDTQYF

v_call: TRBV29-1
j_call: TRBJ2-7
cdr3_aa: CSALGTGATGDYEQYF

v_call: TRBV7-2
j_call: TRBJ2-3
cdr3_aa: CASSFYATSTDTQYF

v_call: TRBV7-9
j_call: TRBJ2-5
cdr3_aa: CASSSGPSKETQYF

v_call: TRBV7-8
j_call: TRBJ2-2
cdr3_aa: CASSTHDSRGTGELFF

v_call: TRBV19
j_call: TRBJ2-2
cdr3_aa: CASSIGDRGYGELFF

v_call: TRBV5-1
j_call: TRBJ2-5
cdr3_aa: CASSPQEGGQVETQYF

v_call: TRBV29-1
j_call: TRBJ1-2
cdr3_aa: CSVVRQGSYGYTF

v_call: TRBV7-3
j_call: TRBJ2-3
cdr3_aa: CASSSAGATDTQYF